Listed below are T cell receptor beta chains from one sample, sequenced in a study of T cells in Graves' hyperthyroidism and ophthalmopathy. MiXCR, run by TCRdb on the multiplex PCR reads, gives a single entry per CDR3 protein. The table records about 590,000 distinct CDR3 sequences, approximately 14% of them present only once. Sequenced material: blood. Receptor source: a woman in her 30s with Graves' hyperthyroidism. CDR3s include the opening cysteine and the closing phenylalanine or tryptophan. Each record gives: clone size, V gene, D gene, J gene, CDR3 protein, CDR3 DNA. The D gene is left open where the match is weak. Clone size is shown for a subset of rows, as once, few, many or a class of expanded clone.

>-|TRBV7-6|-|TRBJ2-5
CASSPIGVGLQETQYF
TGTGCCAGCAGCCCCATCGGTGTCGGGCTTCAAGAGACCCAGTACTTC
>-|TRBV7-9|-|TRBJ2-7
CASSLAARLGEQYF
TGTGCCAGCAGCTTAGCGGCCAGATTGGGAGAGCAGTACTTC
>many|TRBV27|-|TRBJ1-1
CANSSLGSNTEAFF
TGTGCCAACTCCTCTTTAGGCTCGAACACTGAAGCTTTCTTT
>-|TRBV3-1|-|TRBJ1-2
CASSHSRPQGDYGYTF
TGTGCCAGCAGCCATAGTCGTCCACAGGGCGACTATGGCTACACCTTC
>-|TRBV5-4|TRBD1|TRBJ2-6
CASSFRQGGLGANVLTF
TGTGCCAGCAGCTTCAGACAGGGGGGGCTTGGGGCCAACGTCCTGACTTTC
>many|TRBV20-1|-|TRBJ2-7
CSASDPSEQYF
TGCAGTGCTAGCGACCCGAGCGAGCAGTACTTC
>many|TRBV30|TRBD2|TRBJ2-5
CASRLAGDQETQYF
TGTGCCTCCAGACTAGCGGGAGACCAAGAGACCCAGTACTTC
>few|TRBV9|TRBD2|TRBJ2-3
CASSRGLPGVTDTQYF
TGTGCCAGCAGCAGGGGACTACCGGGGGTCACAGATACGCAGTATTTT
>many|TRBV20-1|-|TRBJ2-1
CSASVTSSWYNEQFF
TGCAGTGCTTCAGTTACTAGCAGTTGGTACAATGAGCAGTTCTTC
>many|TRBV6-1|-|TRBJ1-1
CASSLNLNTEAFF
TGTGCCAGCAGTCTTAACCTGAACACTGAAGCTTTCTTT
>-|TRBV11-2|TRBD2|TRBJ2-1
CASRTSASYNEQFF
TGTGCCAGCAGGACTAGCGCATCCTACAATGAGCAGTTCTTC
>many|TRBV29-1|-|TRBJ2-3
CSVEFNTDTQYF
TGCAGCGTTGAATTCAACACAGATACGCAGTATTTT
>many|TRBV28|-|TRBJ1-2
CASSPTVIHYGYTF
TGTGCCAGCAGCCCCACGGTCATTCACTATGGCTACACCTTC
>-|TRBV5-1|-|TRBJ1-1
CASSSGAGAGGNTEAFF
TGCGCCAGCAGCTCCGGGGCGGGGGCCGGGGGAAACACTGAAGCTTTCTTT
>-|TRBV5-1|TRBD1|TRBJ2-2
CASTSEQGARTGELFF
TGCGCCAGCACCTCAGAACAGGGGGCGCGCACCGGGGAGCTGTTTTTT
>-|TRBV7-2|-|TRBJ2-1
CASSYAGYNEQFF
TGTGCCAGCAGCTACGCCGGATACAATGAGCAGTTCTTC
>few|TRBV19|-|TRBJ1-2
CASSIGTREDGYTF
TGTGCCAGTAGTATCGGGACAAGGGAAGATGGCTACACCTTC
>few|TRBV29-1|-|TRBJ2-6
CSVQGSTTVLTF
TGCAGCGTCCAGGGTTCGACGACCGTCCTGACTTTC
>few|TRBV7-2|-|TRBJ2-3
CASSYQPVGGTDTQYF
TGTGCCAGCAGCTATCAGCCGGTTGGCGGAACAGATACGCAGTATTTT
>-|TRBV6-1|-|TRBJ2-7
CASSERSGMVGYEQYF
TGTGCCAGCAGTGAAAGGTCAGGGATGGTTGGATACGAGCAGTACTTC
>few|TRBV27|-|TRBJ1-5
CASSPRFISRESQPQHF
TGTGCCAGCAGCCCCCGATTCATAAGTCGGGAGAGTCAGCCCCAGCATTTT
>many|TRBV7-9|TRBD2|TRBJ2-1
CASSLGWSGSSYNEQFF
TGTGCCAGCAGCTTAGGTTGGAGCGGGAGCTCCTACAATGAGCAGTTCTTC
>few|TRBV9|TRBD1|TRBJ2-7
CASSVVDRGAEQYF
TGTGCCAGCAGCGTAGTGGACAGGGGGGCCGAGCAGTACTTC
>many|TRBV3-1|-|TRBJ1-1
CASSQGNTEAFF
TGTGCCAGCTCACAGGGGAACACTGAAGCTTTCTTT
>few|TRBV27|-|TRBJ2-1
CASSFFLGSKYNEQFF
TGTGCCAGCAGTTTTTTTCTCGGGAGTAAGTACAATGAGCAGTTCTTC
>few|TRBV4-1|-|TRBJ2-1
CASSQEWRDGNEQFF
TGCGCCAGCAGCCAAGAATGGCGGGACGGGAATGAGCAGTTCTTC
>few|TRBV19|-|TRBJ2-4
CASRGPIPAVEAKNIQYF
TGTGCCAGTAGAGGACCCATTCCAGCCGTGGAAGCCAAAAACATTCAGTACTTC
>-|TRBV2|-|TRBJ2-1
CASVNGRSYNEQFF
TGTGCCAGCGTCAACGGCCGCTCCTACAATGAGCAGTTCTTC
>many|TRBV24-1|-|TRBJ2-2
CATSDGRVIGELFF
TGTGCCACCAGCGATGGAAGGGTAATCGGGGAGCTGTTTTTT
>-|TRBV29-1|-|TRBJ2-7
CSVARQDEQYF
TGCAGCGTTGCCAGACAGGACGAGCAGTACTTC
>many|TRBV27|TRBD2|TRBJ2-2
CASSLHPMTSVAGELFF
TGTGCCAGCAGTTTACACCCCATGACTAGCGTAGCCGGGGAGCTGTTTTTT
>few|TRBV7-2|-|TRBJ2-3
CASSLAYLSTDTQYF
TGTGCCAGCAGCTTAGCGTATCTTAGCACAGATACGCAGTATTTT
>-|TRBV7-9|-|TRBJ1-1
CASSFALNTEAFF
TGTGCCAGCAGCTTCGCGCTAAACACTGAAGCTTTCTTT
>many|TRBV13|TRBD1|TRBJ2-1
CASSLRDSDNEQFF
TGTGCCAGCAGCTTACGGGACAGTGACAATGAGCAGTTCTTC
>-|TRBV9|TRBD2|TRBJ2-1
CASSGKGRGSTYNEQFF
TGTGCCAGCAGCGGAAAAGGGAGGGGCTCTACCTACAATGAGCAGTTCTTC
>many|TRBV2|-|TRBJ1-2
CASSAPDKTLYGYTF
TGTGCCAGCAGTGCCCCCGACAAGACTCTCTATGGCTACACCTTC